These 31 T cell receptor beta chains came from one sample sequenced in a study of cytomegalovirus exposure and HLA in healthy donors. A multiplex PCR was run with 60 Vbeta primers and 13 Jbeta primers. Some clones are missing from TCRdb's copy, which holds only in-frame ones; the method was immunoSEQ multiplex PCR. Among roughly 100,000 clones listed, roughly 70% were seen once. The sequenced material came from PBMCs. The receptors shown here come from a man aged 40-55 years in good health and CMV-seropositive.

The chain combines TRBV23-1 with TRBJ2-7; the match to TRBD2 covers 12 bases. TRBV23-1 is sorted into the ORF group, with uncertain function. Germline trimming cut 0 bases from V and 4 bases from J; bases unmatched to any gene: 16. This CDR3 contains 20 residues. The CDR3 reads CASSQSAGTFRLAGAYEQYF. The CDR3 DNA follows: TGCGCCAGCAGTCAATCTGCGGGAACTTTCAGACTAGCGGGAGCGTACGAGCAGTACTTC.

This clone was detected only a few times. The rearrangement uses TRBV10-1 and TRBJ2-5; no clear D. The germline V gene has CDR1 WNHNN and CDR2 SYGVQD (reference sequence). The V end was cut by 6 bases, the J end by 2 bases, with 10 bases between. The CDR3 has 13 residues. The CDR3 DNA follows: TGCGCCAGCAGCTTGACAAGTCAAGAGACCCAGTACTTC. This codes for CASSLTSQETQYF.

The CDR3 DNA follows: TGTGCCAGCAGTCAAGTACAGGGAAACACCATATATTTT. This gives the protein CASSQVQGNTIYF. The chain is built from TRBV6-5 and TRBJ1-3; no reliable D call. CDR1 MNHEY and CDR2 SVGAGI come from the germline V gene. The CDR3 has 13 residues. V lost 5 bases and J lost 4, with 9 bases in between.

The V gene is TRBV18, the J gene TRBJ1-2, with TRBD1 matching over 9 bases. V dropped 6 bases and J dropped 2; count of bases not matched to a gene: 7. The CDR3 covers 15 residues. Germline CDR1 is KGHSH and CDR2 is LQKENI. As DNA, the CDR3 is TGTGCCAGCTCTCAAGGGACAGGGAGAAACTATGGCTACACCTTC. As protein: CASSQGTGRNYGYTF.

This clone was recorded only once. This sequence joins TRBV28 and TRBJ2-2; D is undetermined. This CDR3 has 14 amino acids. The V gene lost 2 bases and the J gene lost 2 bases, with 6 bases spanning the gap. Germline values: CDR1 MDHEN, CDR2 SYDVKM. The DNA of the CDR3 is TGTGCCAGCAGTTTAGCGACAAACACCGGGGAGCTGTTTTTT. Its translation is CASSLATNTGELFF.

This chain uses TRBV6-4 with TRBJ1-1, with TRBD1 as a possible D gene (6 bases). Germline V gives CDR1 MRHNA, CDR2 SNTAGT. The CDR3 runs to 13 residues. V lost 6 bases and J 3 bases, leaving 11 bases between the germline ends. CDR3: CASRRQEDTEAFF. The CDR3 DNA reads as TGTGCCAGCAGGCGACAGGAGGACACTGAAGCTTTCTTT.

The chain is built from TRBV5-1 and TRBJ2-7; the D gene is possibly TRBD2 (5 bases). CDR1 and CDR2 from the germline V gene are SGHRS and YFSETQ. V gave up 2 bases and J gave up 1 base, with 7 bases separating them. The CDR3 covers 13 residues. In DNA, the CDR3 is TGCGCCAGCAGCTTCACGGGGTCCTACGAGCAGTACTTC. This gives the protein CASSFTGSYEQYF.

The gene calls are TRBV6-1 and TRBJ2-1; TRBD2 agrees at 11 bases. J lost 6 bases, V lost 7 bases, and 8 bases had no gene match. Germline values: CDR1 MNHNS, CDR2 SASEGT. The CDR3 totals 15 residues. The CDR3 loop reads CASNRGTSGSNEQFF. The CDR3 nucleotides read TGTGCCAGCAACAGGGGCACTAGCGGGAGCAATGAGCAGTTCTTC.

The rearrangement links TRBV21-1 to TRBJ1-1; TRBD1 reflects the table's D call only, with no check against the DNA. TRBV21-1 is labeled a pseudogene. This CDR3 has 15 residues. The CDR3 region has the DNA TGTGCCAGCAGCGTCCCGGGACAGGGAGGGACTGAAGCTTTCTTT. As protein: CASSVPGQGGTEAFF.

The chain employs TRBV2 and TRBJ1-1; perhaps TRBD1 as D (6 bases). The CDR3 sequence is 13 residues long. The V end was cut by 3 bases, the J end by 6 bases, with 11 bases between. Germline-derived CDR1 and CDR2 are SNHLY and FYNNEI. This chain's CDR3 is CASSEGAGAEAFF. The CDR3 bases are TGTGCCAGCAGTGAGGGGGCAGGGGCTGAAGCTTTCTTT.

CDR3 amino acids: CASSFPGGEETQYF. DNA for the CDR3: TGTGCCAGCAGTTTCCCGGGGGGAGAAGAGACCCAGTACTTC. The rearrangement links TRBV6-5 to TRBJ2-5, with TRBD2 matching 7 bases. This CDR3 has 14 residues. With 4 bases clipped from V and 3 bases from J, the junction kept 5 bases outside the gene matches. CDR1 is MNHEY, CDR2 SVGAGI, per germline.

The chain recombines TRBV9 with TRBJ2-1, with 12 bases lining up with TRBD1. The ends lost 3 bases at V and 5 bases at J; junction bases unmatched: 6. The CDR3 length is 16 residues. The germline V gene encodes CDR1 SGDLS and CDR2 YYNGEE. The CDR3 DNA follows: TGTGCCAGCAGCGCGGGGGACAGGGGGCTTCACAATGAGCAGTTCTTC. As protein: CASSAGDRGLHNEQFF.

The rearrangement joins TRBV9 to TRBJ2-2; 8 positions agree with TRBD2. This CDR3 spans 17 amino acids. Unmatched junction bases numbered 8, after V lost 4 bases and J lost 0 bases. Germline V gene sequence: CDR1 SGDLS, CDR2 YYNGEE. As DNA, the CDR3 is TGTGCCAGCAGCAGTCTACTAGCGGACGCGAACACCGGGGAGCTGTTTTTT. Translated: CASSSLLADANTGELFF.

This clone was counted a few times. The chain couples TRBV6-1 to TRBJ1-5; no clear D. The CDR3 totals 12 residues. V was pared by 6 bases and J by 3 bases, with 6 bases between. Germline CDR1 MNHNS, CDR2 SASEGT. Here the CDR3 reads CASREVNQPQHF. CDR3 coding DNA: TGTGCCAGCAGGGAGGTCAATCAGCCCCAGCATTTT.

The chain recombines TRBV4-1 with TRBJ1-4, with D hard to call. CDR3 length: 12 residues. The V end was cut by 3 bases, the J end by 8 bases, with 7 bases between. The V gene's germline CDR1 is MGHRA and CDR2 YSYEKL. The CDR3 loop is CASSHGGEKLFF. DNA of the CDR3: TGCGCCAGCAGCCACGGAGGGGAAAAACTGTTTTTT.

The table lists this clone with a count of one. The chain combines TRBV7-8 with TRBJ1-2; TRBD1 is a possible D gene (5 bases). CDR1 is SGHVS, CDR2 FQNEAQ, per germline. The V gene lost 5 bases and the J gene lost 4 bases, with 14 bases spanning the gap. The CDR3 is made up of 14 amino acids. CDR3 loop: CASSVREDTYGYTF. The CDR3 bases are TGTGCCAGCAGCGTCAGGGAGGATACCTATGGCTACACCTTC.

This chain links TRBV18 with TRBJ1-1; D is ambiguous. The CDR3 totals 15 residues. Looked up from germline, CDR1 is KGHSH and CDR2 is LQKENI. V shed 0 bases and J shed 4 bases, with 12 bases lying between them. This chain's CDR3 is CASSPPWVEGTEAFF. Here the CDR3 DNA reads TGTGCCAGCTCACCACCATGGGTTGAGGGCACTGAAGCTTTCTTT.

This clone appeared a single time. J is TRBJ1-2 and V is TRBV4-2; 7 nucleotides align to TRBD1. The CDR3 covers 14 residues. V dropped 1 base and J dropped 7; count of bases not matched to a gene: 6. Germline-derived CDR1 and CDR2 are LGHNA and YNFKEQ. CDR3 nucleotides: TGTGCCAGCAGCCAAGGAAGGGGGCAGGGTGGCTACACCTTC. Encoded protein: CASSQGRGQGGYTF.

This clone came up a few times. The CDR3 DNA reads TGTGCCAGGGACAGTCGCTACGAGCAGTACGTC. Amino acids: CARDSRYEQYV. V usage is TRBV25-1 and J usage is TRBJ2-7; maybe TRBD1 (6 bases). The CDR3 length is 11 residues. Trimming pared 9 bases from V and 3 bases from J, leaving 9 bases between. Looked up from germline, CDR1 is MGHDK and CDR2 is SYGVNS.

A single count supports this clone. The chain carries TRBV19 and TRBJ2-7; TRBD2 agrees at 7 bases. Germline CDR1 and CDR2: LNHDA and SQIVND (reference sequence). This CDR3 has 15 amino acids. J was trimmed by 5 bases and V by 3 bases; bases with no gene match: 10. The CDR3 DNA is TGTGCCAGTAGTATTAACTGGGCGGGAGATAACGAGCAGTACTTC. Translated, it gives CASSINWAGDNEQYF.

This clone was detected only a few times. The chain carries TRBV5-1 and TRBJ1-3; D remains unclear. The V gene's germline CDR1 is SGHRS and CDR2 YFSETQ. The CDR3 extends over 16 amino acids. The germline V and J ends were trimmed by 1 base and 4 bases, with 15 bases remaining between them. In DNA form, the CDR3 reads TGCGCCAGCAGCTTGAACTTCGGGTTAAGGGGAAACACCATATATTTT. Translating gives CASSLNFGLRGNTIYF.

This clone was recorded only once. The CDR3 DNA reads as TGTGCCACCAGCAGGCTGGACGGGGGGGACTATGGCTACACCTTC. This encodes CATSRLDGGDYGYTF. The chain links TRBV15 to TRBJ1-2, with D possibly TRBD1 on 5 matching bases. The CDR3 is 15 residues long. Trimming left V 3 bases short and J 3 bases short, with 14 bases between. Germline values: CDR1 LNHNV, CDR2 YYDKDF (reference sequence).

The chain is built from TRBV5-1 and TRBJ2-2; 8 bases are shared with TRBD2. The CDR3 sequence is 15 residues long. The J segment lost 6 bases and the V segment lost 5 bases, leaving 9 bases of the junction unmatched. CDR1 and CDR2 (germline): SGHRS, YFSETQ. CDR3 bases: TGCGCCAGCAGAAGCTTGCGGGAGGAGGCCGGGGAGCTGTTTTTT. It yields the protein CASRSLREEAGELFF. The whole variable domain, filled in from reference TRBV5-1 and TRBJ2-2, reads KAGVTQTPRYLIKTRGQQVTLSCSPISGHRSVSWYQQTPGQGLQFLFEYFSETQRNKGNFPGRFSGRQFSNSRSEMNVSTLELGDSALYLCASRSLREEAGELFFGEGSRLTVL.

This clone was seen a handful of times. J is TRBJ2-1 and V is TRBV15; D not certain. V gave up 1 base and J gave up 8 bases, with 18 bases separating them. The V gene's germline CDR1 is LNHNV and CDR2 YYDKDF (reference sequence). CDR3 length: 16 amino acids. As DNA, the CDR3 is TGTGCCACCAGCAGAGTAGGAGACCCCAGAGACTATGAGCAGTTCTTC. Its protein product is CATSRVGDPRDYEQFF.

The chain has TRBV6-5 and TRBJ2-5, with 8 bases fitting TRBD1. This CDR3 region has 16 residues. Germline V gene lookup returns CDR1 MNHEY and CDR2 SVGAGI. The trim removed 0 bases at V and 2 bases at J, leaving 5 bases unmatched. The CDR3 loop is CASSYSGTGFQETQYF. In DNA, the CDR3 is TGTGCCAGCAGTTACTCGGGGACAGGATTTCAAGAGACCCAGTACTTC.

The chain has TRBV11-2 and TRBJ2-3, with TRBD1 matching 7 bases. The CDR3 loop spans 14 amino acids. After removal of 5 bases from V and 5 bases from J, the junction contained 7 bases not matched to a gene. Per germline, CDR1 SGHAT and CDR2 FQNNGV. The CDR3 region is CASSLLGGRDTQYF. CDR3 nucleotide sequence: TGTGCCAGCAGCCTCCTAGGGGGCAGAGATACGCAGTATTTT.

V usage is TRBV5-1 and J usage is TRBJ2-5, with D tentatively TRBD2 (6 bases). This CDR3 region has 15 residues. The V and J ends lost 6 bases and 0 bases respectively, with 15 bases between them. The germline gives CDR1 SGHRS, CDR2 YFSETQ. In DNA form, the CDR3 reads TGCGCCAGCACCTACCTAGGCGGGAACCAAGAGACCCAGTACTTC. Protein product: CASTYLGGNQETQYF.

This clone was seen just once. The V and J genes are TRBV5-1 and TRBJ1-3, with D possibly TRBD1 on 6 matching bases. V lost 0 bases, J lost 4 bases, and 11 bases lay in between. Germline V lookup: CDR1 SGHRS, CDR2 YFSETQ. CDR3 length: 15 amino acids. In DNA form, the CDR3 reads TGCGCCAGCAGCTTGGTAGGGGGAATCGGAAACACCATATATTTT. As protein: CASSLVGGIGNTIYF.

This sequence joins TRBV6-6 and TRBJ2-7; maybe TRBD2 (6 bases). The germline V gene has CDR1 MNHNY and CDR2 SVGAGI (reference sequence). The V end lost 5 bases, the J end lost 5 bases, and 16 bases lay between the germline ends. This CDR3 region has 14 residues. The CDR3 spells CASSRMDYTHEQYV. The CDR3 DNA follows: TGTGCCAGCAGTCGGATGGACTACACTCACGAGCAGTACGTC.

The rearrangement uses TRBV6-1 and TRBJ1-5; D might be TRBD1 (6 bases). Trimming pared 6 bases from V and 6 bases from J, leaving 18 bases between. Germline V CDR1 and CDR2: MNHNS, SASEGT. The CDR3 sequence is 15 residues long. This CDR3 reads CASSVNSGDLQPQHF. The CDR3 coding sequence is TGTGCCAGCAGCGTCAACTCAGGGGACCTTCAGCCCCAGCATTTT.

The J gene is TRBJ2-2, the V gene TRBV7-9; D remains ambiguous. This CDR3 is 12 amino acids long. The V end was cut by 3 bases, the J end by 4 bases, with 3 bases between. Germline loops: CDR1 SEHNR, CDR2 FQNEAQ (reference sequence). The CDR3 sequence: CASSFGTGELFF. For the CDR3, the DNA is TGTGCCAGCAGCTTCGGCACCGGGGAGCTGTTTTTT. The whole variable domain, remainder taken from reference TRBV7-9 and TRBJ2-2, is DTGVSQNPRHKITKRGQNVTFRCDPISEHNRLYWYRQTLGQGPEFLTYFQNEAQLEKSRLLSDRFSAERPKGSFSTLEIQRTEQGDSAMYLCASSFGTGELFFGEGSRLTVL.